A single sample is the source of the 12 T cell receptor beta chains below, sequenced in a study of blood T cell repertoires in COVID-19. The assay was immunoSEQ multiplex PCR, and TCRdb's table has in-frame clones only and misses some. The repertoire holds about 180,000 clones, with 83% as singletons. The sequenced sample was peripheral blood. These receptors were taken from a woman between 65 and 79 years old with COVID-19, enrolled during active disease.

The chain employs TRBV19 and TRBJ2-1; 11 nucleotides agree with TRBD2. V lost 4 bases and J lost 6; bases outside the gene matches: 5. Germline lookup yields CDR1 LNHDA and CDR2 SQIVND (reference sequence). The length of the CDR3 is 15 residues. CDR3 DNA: TGTGCCAGTAGTAGGGGACTAGCGGTCCTCAATGAGCAGTTCTTC. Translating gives CASSRGLAVLNEQFF. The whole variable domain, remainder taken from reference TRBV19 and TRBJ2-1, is DGGITQSPKYLFRKEGQNVTLSCEQNLNHDAMYWYRQDPGQGLRLIYYSQIVNDFQKGDIAEGYSVSREKKESFPLTVTSAQKNPTAFYLCASSRGLAVLNEQFFGPGTRLTVL.

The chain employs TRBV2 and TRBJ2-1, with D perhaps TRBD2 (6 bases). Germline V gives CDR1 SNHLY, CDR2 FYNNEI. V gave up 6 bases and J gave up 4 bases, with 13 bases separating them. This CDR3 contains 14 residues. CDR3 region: CASRGAGTYNEQFF. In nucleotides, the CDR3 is TGTGCCAGCAGGGGAGCGGGTACATACAATGAGCAGTTCTTC.

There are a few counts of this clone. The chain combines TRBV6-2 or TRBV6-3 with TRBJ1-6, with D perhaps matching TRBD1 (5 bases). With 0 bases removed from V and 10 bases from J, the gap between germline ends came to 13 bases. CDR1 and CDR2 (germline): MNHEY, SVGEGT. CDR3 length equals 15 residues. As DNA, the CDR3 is TGTGCCAGCAGTTACTCGGCAGGGAAGGGATCACCCCTCCACTTT. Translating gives CASSYSAGKGSPLHF.

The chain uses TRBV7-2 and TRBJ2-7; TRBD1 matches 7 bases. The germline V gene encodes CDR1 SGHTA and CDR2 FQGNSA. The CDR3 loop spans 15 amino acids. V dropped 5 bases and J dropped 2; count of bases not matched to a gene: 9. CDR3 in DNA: TGTGCCAGCAGCCCTAGTCGGGACAGAACCTACGAGCAGTACTTC. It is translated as CASSPSRDRTYEQYF.

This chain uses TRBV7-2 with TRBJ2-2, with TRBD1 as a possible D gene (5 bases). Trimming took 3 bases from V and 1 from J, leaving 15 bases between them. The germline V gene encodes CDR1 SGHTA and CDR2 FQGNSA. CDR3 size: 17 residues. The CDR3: CASSFTWGALNTGELFF. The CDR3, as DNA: TGTGCCAGCAGCTTTACGTGGGGCGCCTTGAACACCGGGGAGCTGTTTTTT.

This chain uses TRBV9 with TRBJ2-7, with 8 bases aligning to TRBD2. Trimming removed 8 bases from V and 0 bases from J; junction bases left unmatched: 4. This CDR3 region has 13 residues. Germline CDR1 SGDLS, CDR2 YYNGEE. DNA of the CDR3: TGTGCCAGACGAGCGGGAGACTCCTACGAGCAGTACTTC. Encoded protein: CARRAGDSYEQYF.

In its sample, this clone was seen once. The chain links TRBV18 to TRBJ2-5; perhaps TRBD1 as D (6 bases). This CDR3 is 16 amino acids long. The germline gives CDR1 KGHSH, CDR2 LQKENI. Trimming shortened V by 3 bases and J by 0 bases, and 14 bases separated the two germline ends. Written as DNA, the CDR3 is TGTGCCAGCTCACCTTTCGGACAGACGTACCAAGAGACCCAGTACTTC. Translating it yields CASSPFGQTYQETQYF. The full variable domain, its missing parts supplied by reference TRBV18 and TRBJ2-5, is NAGVMQNPRHLVRRRGQEARLRCSPMKGHSHVYWYRQLPEEGLKFMVYLQKENIIDESGMPKERFSAEFPKEGPSILRIQQVVRGDSAAYFCASSPFGQTYQETQYFGPGTRLLVL.

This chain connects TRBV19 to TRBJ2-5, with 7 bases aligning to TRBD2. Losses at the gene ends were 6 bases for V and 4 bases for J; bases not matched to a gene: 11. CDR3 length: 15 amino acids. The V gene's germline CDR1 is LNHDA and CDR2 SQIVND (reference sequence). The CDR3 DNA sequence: TGTGCCAGTAGCAGCCTTGGGAGGGGTCGAGAGACCCAGTACTTC. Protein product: CASSSLGRGRETQYF. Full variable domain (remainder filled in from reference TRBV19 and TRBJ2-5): DGGITQSPKYLFRKEGQNVTLSCEQNLNHDAMYWYRQDPGQGLRLIYYSQIVNDFQKGDIAEGYSVSREKKESFPLTVTSAQKNPTAFYLCASSSLGRGRETQYFGPGTRLLVL.

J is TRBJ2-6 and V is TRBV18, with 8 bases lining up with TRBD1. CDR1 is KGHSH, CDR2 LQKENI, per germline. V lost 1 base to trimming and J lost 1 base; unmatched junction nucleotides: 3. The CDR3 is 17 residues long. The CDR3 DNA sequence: TGTGCCAGCTCACCACTCCGACAGGGGTCTGGGGCCAACGTCCTGACTTTC. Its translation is CASSPLRQGSGANVLTF.

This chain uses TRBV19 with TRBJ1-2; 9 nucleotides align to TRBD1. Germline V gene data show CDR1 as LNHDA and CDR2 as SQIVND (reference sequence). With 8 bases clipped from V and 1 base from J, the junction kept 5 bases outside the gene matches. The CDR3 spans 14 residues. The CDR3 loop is CASRGTGYNYGYTF. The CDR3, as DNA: TGTGCCAGTCGCGGGACAGGGTATAACTATGGCTACACCTTC. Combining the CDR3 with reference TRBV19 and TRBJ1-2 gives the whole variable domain DGGITQSPKYLFRKEGQNVTLSCEQNLNHDAMYWYRQDPGQGLRLIYYSQIVNDFQKGDIAEGYSVSREKKESFPLTVTSAQKNPTAFYLCASRGTGYNYGYTFGSGTRLTVV.

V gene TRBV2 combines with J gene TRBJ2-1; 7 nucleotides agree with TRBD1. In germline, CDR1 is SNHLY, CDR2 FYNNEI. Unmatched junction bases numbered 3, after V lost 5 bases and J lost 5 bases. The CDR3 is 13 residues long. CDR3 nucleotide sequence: TGTGCCAGCAGTTGGGACAGAAACAATGAGCAGTTCTTC. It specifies CASSWDRNNEQFF.

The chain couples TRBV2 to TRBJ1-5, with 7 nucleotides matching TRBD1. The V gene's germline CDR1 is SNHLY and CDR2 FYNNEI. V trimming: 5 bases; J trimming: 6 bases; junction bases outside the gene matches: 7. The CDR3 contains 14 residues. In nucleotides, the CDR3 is TGTGCCAGCAGTCCTGACAGGGTGGGTCAGCCCCAGCATTTT. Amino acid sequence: CASSPDRVGQPQHF.